One and the same sample provided the 5 T cell receptor beta chains below, sequenced in a study of T cell changes during pregnancy in multiple sclerosis. Using immunoSEQ multiplex PCR, the repertoire was profiled, and TCRdb retains in-frame clones only, with some absent. The data hold 35,000 or so clones, with 70% to 90% observed a single time. The sequences come from CD4+ T cells from peripheral blood mononuclear cells, collected in the first trimester of pregnancy. The receptors derive from a female donor with multiple sclerosis, enrolled in a pregnancy study.

This chain connects TRBV2 to TRBJ1-5; maybe TRBD1 (5 bases). V lost 6 bases and J 8 bases, leaving 11 bases between the germline ends. CDR1 and CDR2 from the germline V gene are SNHLY and FYNNEI. This CDR3 contains 12 residues. CDR3 nucleotides: TGTGCCAGCAGATGGGGGGGTGAGCCCCAGCATTTT. Translating gives CASRWGGEPQHF. Full variable domain (outside the CDR3, taken from reference TRBV2 and TRBJ1-5): EPEVTQTPSHQVTQMGQEVILRCVPISNHLYFYWYRQILGQKVEFLVSFYNNEISEKSEIFDDQFSVERPDGSNFTLKIRSTKLEDSAMYFCASRWGGEPQHFGDGTRLSIL.

V usage is TRBV6-5 and J usage is TRBJ2-5, with D possibly TRBD2 on 5 matching bases. Germline values: CDR1 MNHEY, CDR2 SVGAGI. V shed 5 bases and J shed 2 bases, with 12 bases lying between them. The CDR3 extends over 14 amino acids. CDR3 DNA sequence: TGTGCCAGCAGTACCCTGGCGGGTCAAGAGACCCAGTACTTC. Translated: CASSTLAGQETQYF.

The CDR3 here is CAWSGADGTEAFF. The CDR3, as DNA: TGTGCCTGGAGTGGGGCCGACGGCACTGAAGCTTTCTTT. The chain employs TRBV30 and TRBJ1-1; D is ambiguous. Germline V gene lookup returns CDR1 GTSNPN and CDR2 SVGIG (reference sequence). The germline V and J ends were trimmed by 1 base and 4 bases, with 10 bases remaining between them. This CDR3 has 13 amino acids.

CDR3 sequence: CASSTEIAEKLFF. The DNA of the CDR3 is TGTGCCAGCAGTACGGAGATAGCCGAAAAACTGTTTTTT. V usage is TRBV6-1 and J usage is TRBJ1-4; D gene unclear. Trimming removed 5 bases at V and 8 bases at J, with 12 bases between. This CDR3 contains 13 residues. Germline CDR1 is MNHNS and CDR2 is SASEGT.

This clone was recorded a few times. V and J are TRBV19 and TRBJ1-1; D is perhaps TRBD1 (5 bases). V was clipped by 3 bases and J by 5 bases, with 13 bases between them. The CDR3 runs to 14 residues. CDR1 and CDR2 from the germline V gene are LNHDA and SQIVND (reference sequence). The DNA of the CDR3 is TGTGCCAGTAGTATGCCACGGGGGAGGACTGAAGCTTTCTTT. Residues: CASSMPRGRTEAFF. The whole variable domain, filled in from reference TRBV19 and TRBJ1-1, reads DGGITQSPKYLFRKEGQNVTLSCEQNLNHDAMYWYRQDPGQGLRLIYYSQIVNDFQKGDIAEGYSVSREKKESFPLTVTSAQKNPTAFYLCASSMPRGRTEAFFGQGTRLTVV.